These 27 T cell receptor beta chains came from one sample sequenced in a study of control samples from healthy donors and cancer patients. TCRdb's table, derived via immunoSEQ multiplex PCR, lists solely in-frame clones and lacks some. The profile covers some 130,000 clones, with around 92% appearing a single time and approximately 2% taken by the ten largest. Input material: blood. The receptor source for this set is a woman between 50 and 59 years old in good health.

This chain links TRBV11-2 with TRBJ2-7; the D gene is possibly TRBD1 (5 bases). V lost 2 bases to trimming and J lost 2 bases, with 13 bases between them. The CDR3 has 15 residues. Germline V gives CDR1 SGHAT, CDR2 FQNNGV. CDR3 sequence: CASSLSPQATYEQYF. The DNA of the CDR3 is TGTGCCAGCAGCTTATCCCCACAGGCAACCTACGAGCAGTACTTC.

This clone has only one observation. CDR3 sequence reads: CASSDGQGASEQYF. Written as DNA, the CDR3 is TGTGCCAGCAGCGACGGACAGGGGGCCTCCGAGCAGTACTTC. The chain links TRBV5-6 to TRBJ2-7; 11 bases match TRBD1. CDR1 SGHDT and CDR2 YYEEEE come from the germline V gene. The CDR3 sequence is 14 residues long. The V gene end was trimmed by 4 bases and the J gene end by 6 bases; junction bases not matched to a gene: 6.

This rearrangement joins TRBV6-4 to TRBJ1-1, with a possible D match to TRBD1 (6 bases). CDR3 length: 15 residues. Trimming stripped 6 bases from V and 5 bases from J, with 19 bases between. Germline CDR1 is MRHNA and CDR2 is SNTAGT. The CDR3 sequence is CASRASQGGGTEAFF. The CDR3 nucleotides are TGTGCCAGCAGAGCTAGTCAGGGAGGGGGGACTGAAGCTTTCTTT.

The rearrangement links TRBV7-9 to TRBJ1-1, with a possible D match to TRBD1 (5 bases). The CDR3 covers 13 residues. The V and J ends lost 4 bases and 11 bases respectively, with 17 bases between them. Germline CDR1 and CDR2: SEHNR and FQNEAQ (reference sequence). Here the CDR3 reads CASSSPGPKGAFF. DNA for the CDR3: TGTGCCAGCAGCTCACCCGGGCCAAAGGGGGCTTTCTTT.

V and J are TRBV7-9 and TRBJ1-2; perhaps TRBD1 as D (6 bases). The V end lost 1 base, the J end lost 5 bases, and 8 bases lay between the germline ends. The CDR3 contains 13 residues. Germline V gene lookup returns CDR1 SEHNR and CDR2 FQNEAQ (reference sequence). The CDR3 protein is CASSLEGEYGYTF. CDR3 coding DNA: TGTGCCAGCAGCTTAGAGGGGGAGTATGGCTACACCTTC.

The chain uses TRBV15 and TRBJ1-1; TRBD1 aligns across 7 bases. The germline gives CDR1 LNHNV, CDR2 YYDKDF (reference sequence). CDR3 size: 15 residues. The J segment lost 1 base and the V segment lost 4 bases, leaving 6 bases of the junction unmatched. CDR3 amino acids: CATSTEKGANTEAFF. CDR3 nucleotides: TGTGCCACCAGCACCGAAAAGGGGGCGAACACTGAAGCTTTCTTT.

This sequence joins TRBV19 and TRBJ2-1, with 8 bases identical to TRBD2. V shed 7 bases and J 8 bases; nucleotides not matched to a gene: 4. Germline loops: CDR1 LNHDA, CDR2 SQIVND (reference sequence). The CDR3 is 12 residues long. The CDR3 sequence: CASNPGGDEQFF. The DNA for the CDR3 is TGTGCCAGTAACCCCGGGGGGGATGAGCAGTTCTTC. Combining the CDR3 with reference TRBV19 and TRBJ2-1 gives the whole variable domain DGGITQSPKYLFRKEGQNVTLSCEQNLNHDAMYWYRQDPGQGLRLIYYSQIVNDFQKGDIAEGYSVSREKKESFPLTVTSAQKNPTAFYLCASNPGGDEQFFGPGTRLTVL.

The chain recombines TRBV6-1 with TRBJ2-3; D is unclear. The germline V gene encodes CDR1 MNHNS and CDR2 SASEGT. The CDR3 is 11 amino acids. V was pared by 1 base and J by 6 bases, with 2 bases between. Here the CDR3 DNA reads TGTGCCAGCAGTGAAGTTGATACGCAGTATTTT. Its protein product is CASSEVDTQYF.

This chain joins TRBV5-1 and TRBJ1-2; tentative D call: TRBD1 (5 bases). There are 14 residues in the CDR3. Per the germline V gene, CDR1 is SGHRS and CDR2 is YFSETQ. V dropped 0 bases and J dropped 4 bases, with 10 bases sitting between them. The CDR3, as DNA: TGCGCCAGCAGCTTGGATGGGGCCGGCTATGGCTACACCTTC. Protein product: CASSLDGAGYGYTF.

This chain links TRBV7-9 with TRBJ2-1; no clear D. Trimming left V 2 bases short and J 7 bases short, with 9 bases between. Germline V gene lookup returns CDR1 SEHNR and CDR2 FQNEAQ (reference sequence). The CDR3 consists of 13 residues. The CDR3 sequence: CASSLPAMNEQFF. The CDR3 nucleotides read TGTGCCAGCAGCTTACCGGCTATGAATGAGCAGTTCTTC.

CDR3 protein: CATSSAFGGQNEQYF. As DNA, the CDR3 is TGTGCCACCAGCAGCGCCTTTGGGGGCCAGAACGAGCAGTACTTC. V and J are TRBV15 and TRBJ2-7; a weak D match, TRBD1 (6 bases). The V end was cut by 3 bases, the J end by 5 bases, with 17 bases between. The CDR3 covers 15 residues. Germline assignment: CDR1 LNHNV and CDR2 YYDKDF (reference sequence).

Notes on this clone: A junction end diverges from the germline sequence, so it may reflect a read error. Other DNA sequences in the sample encode the same CDR3. Here the CDR3 DNA reads TGTGCCTGGAGTGTAGGAGGTGGGGTGGGAGAGACCCGGTACTTC. This encodes CAWSVGGGVGETRYF. The V and J genes are TRBV30 and TRBJ2-5; a possible D gene is TRBD2 (5 bases). CDR3 length: 15 residues. CDR1 and CDR2 (germline): GTSNPN, SVGIG (reference sequence).

This rearrangement joins TRBV5-1 to TRBJ2-1; D gene ambiguous. V lost 0 bases, J lost 4 bases, and 8 bases lay in between. The V gene's germline CDR1 is SGHRS and CDR2 YFSETQ. CDR3 length: 14 residues. The CDR3 bases are TGCGCCAGCAGCTTGGTTCCACCATACAATGAGCAGTTCTTC. Amino acids: CASSLVPPYNEQFF.

The chain couples TRBV28 to TRBJ1-2; D perhaps matches TRBD1 (6 bases). This CDR3 region has 16 residues. Germline V CDR1 and CDR2: MDHEN, SYDVKM. V was cut by 6 bases and J by 6 bases, with 23 bases left in between. CDR3 sequence: CASRKAGSASGDGYTF. The CDR3 DNA follows: TGTGCCAGCAGGAAAGCCGGCTCCGCGTCAGGGGATGGCTACACCTTC.

The chain couples TRBV11-2 to TRBJ2-7; either TRBD1 or TRBD2 may supply D (6 bases each). The V end was cut by 4 bases, the J end by 5 bases, with 24 bases between. CDR1 is SGHAT, CDR2 FQNNGV, per germline. This CDR3 contains 17 residues. The CDR3 DNA sequence: TGTGCCAGCAGCTACCCTCCGGGGGCCTCACCGTATGACGAGCAGTACTTC. Translated, it gives CASSYPPGASPYDEQYF.

The CDR3 DNA reads TGTGCCAGTAGTATGGACAGCGACACTGATGGCTACACCTTC. Protein sequence: CASSMDSDTDGYTF. The rearrangement uses TRBV19 and TRBJ1-2; TRBD1 might be the D (6 bases). This CDR3 has 14 residues. Germline CDR1 and CDR2: LNHDA and SQIVND (reference sequence). Deletions cut 3 bases from V and 6 bases from J, with 14 bases between.

This chain joins TRBV4-2 and TRBJ2-7, with D perhaps matching TRBD2 (5 bases). The V end lost 4 bases, the J end lost 7 bases, and 14 bases lay between the germline ends. This CDR3 is 13 amino acids long. Germline CDR1 reads LGHNA; CDR2 reads YNFKEQ. The CDR3 region is CASSPGLAGEQYF. The DNA of the CDR3 is TGTGCCAGCAGCCCCGGACTGGCGGGTGAGCAGTACTTC.

The chain carries TRBV28 and TRBJ2-1, with 11 bases identical to TRBD2. Germline lookup yields CDR1 MDHEN and CDR2 SYDVKM. J lost 8 bases, V lost 6 bases, and 6 bases had no gene match. The CDR3 spans 14 residues. The CDR3 spells CASSLSGRADEQFF. CDR3 nucleotides: TGTGCCAGCAGCCTTAGCGGGAGGGCCGATGAGCAGTTCTTC.

The chain has TRBV28 and TRBJ1-6; D not resolved. CDR3 length: 13 residues. CDR1 is MDHEN, CDR2 SYDVKM, per germline. The germline V and J ends were trimmed by 7 bases and 10 bases, with 14 bases remaining between them. The DNA for the CDR3 is TGTGCCAGCAACCCTGGAGGGTGGTCACCCCTCCACTTT. The encoded protein is CASNPGGWSPLHF.

The V and J genes are TRBV5-6 and TRBJ1-1; D uncertain. Germline V gene lookup returns CDR1 SGHDT and CDR2 YYEEEE. Deletions cut 4 bases from V and 4 bases from J, with 14 bases between. The CDR3 runs to 14 residues. The CDR3 sequence is CASSLIGLPTEAFF. The CDR3 coding sequence is TGTGCCAGCAGCCTGATTGGCCTACCCACTGAAGCTTTCTTT.

V and J are TRBV15 and TRBJ1-2; 8 bases align to TRBD1. Per the germline V gene, CDR1 is LNHNV and CDR2 is YYDKDF (reference sequence). Trimming removed 4 bases from V and 4 bases from J; junction bases left unmatched: 2. The CDR3 is 13 residues long. This CDR3 is CATSNRGVYGYTF. The CDR3, as DNA: TGTGCCACCAGCAACAGGGGGGTCTATGGCTACACCTTC.

This chain links TRBV19 with TRBJ1-2; D perhaps matches TRBD1 (5 bases). The V and J ends lost 2 bases and 7 bases respectively, with 11 bases between them. The CDR3 has 13 residues. Germline CDR1 reads LNHDA; CDR2 reads SQIVND (reference sequence). CDR3 protein: CASSILAGTGYTF. CDR3 sequence (DNA): TGTGCCAGTAGTATACTTGCCGGGACTGGCTACACCTTC.

Here the CDR3 reads CASRLGDEAFF. CDR3 nucleotide sequence: TGTGCCAGCAGATTAGGGGATGAAGCTTTCTTT. The chain joins TRBV2 to TRBJ1-1; D may be TRBD1 (5 bases). The CDR3 length is 11 residues. The germline CDR1 and CDR2 sequences are SNHLY and FYNNEI. The V gene lost 6 bases and the J gene lost 7 bases, with 9 bases spanning the gap. Combining the CDR3 with reference TRBV2 and TRBJ1-1 gives the whole variable domain EPEVTQTPSHQVTQMGQEVILRCVPISNHLYFYWYRQILGQKVEFLVSFYNNEISEKSEIFDDQFSVERPDGSNFTLKIRSTKLEDSAMYFCASRLGDEAFFGQGTRLTVV.

V and J are TRBV2 and TRBJ1-1; tentative D call: TRBD1 (5 bases). With 4 bases removed from V and 11 bases from J, the gap between germline ends came to 11 bases. The CDR3 runs 11 residues. Germline V gene sequence: CDR1 SNHLY, CDR2 FYNNEI. Here the CDR3 DNA reads TGTGCCAGCAGTGCCGGTCGGGGGGCTTTCTTT. It encodes CASSAGRGAFF.

This clone was picked up one time. The chain carries TRBV12-3 or TRBV12-4 and TRBJ2-1, with 9 bases lining up with TRBD2. The CDR3 has 11 amino acids. Trimming took 3 bases from V and 14 from J; bases not matched to a gene: 2. CDR3 sequence: CASSLGGGEFF. In DNA, the CDR3 is TGTGCCAGCAGTTTGGGCGGGGGGGAGTTCTTC.

For the CDR3, the DNA is TGTGCCACCAGTGATTTAAGTTCAGAGACCCAGTACTTC. Encoded protein: CATSDLSSETQYF. This chain connects TRBV24-1 to TRBJ2-5; D remains ambiguous. CDR3 length equals 13 residues. Germline CDR1 and CDR2: KGHDR and SFDVKD. Trimming removed 1 base at V and 4 bases at J, with 6 bases between.

This chain connects TRBV4-1 to TRBJ2-2, with D unresolved. The CDR3 loop spans 13 amino acids. Trimming cost V 4 bases and J 2 bases, with 5 bases left between them. Germline assignment: CDR1 MGHRA and CDR2 YSYEKL. The CDR3 DNA reads as TGCGCCAGCAGCCCCGCCAACACCGGGGAGCTGTTTTTT. It encodes CASSPANTGELFF.